Below, 10 T cell receptor beta chains from the same sample are listed, as sequenced in a study of shared clonotypes between healthy human individuals. Repertoires were generated with immunoSEQ multiplex PCR, while TCRdb's copy carries only in-frame clones and drops some. The data contain some 2,400,000 clones, approximately 94% of them singletons. Sequenced material: naive CD4+ T cells sorted from blood. Sample subset: CD45RA+ positively selected. Receptors were obtained from a man between 18 and 29 years old in good health.

The rearrangement links TRBV15 to TRBJ1-5, with 7 bases that match TRBD1. The germline CDR1 and CDR2 sequences are LNHNV and YYDKDF (reference sequence). This CDR3 region has 15 residues. The V and J ends lost 8 bases and 0 bases, in that order; junction bases with no gene match: 7. DNA of the CDR3: TGTGCCACCGGGCCAGGGGGGTCTAGCAATCAGCCCCAGCATTTT. Encoded protein: CATGPGGSSNQPQHF.

V gene TRBV30 combines with J gene TRBJ2-2, with D perhaps matching TRBD2 (5 bases). CDR1 GTSNPN and CDR2 SVGIG come from the germline V gene (reference sequence). The CDR3 length is 18 residues. Trimming took 3 bases from V and 6 from J, leaving 26 bases between them. CDR3 residues: CAWRGTLSGIWAAGELFF. As DNA, the CDR3 is TGTGCCTGGAGAGGAACCTTATCGGGGATTTGGGCAGCCGGGGAGCTGTTTTTT.

In the case of this clone: In the same sample, other DNA sequences code for this CDR3. This chain connects TRBV5-1 to TRBJ2-7; 10 bases map to TRBD1. CDR1 is SGHRS, CDR2 YFSETQ, per germline. The V segment lost 3 bases and the J segment 3 bases; nucleotides outside the gene matches: 9. This CDR3 has 16 residues. For the CDR3, the DNA is TGCGCCAGCAGCTCGGGACAGGGGATAGGGGGCTACGAGCAGTACTTC. It encodes CASSSGQGIGGYEQYF.

V gene TRBV6-1 combines with J gene TRBJ2-5; D not certain. V dropped 2 bases and J dropped 2 bases, with 6 bases sitting between them. CDR1 is MNHNS and CDR2 is SASEGT in the germline V gene. The length of the CDR3 is 13 residues. The DNA for the CDR3 is TGTGCCAGCAGTGAAAATCCTCAAGAGACCCAGTACTTC. Encoded protein: CASSENPQETQYF.

The rearrangement links TRBV25-1 to TRBJ1-4; D may be TRBD1 (6 bases). V gave up 9 bases and J gave up 5 bases, with 13 bases separating them. The CDR3 runs 13 residues. CDR1 is MGHDK, CDR2 SYGVNS, per germline. The CDR3 loop is CASKGVGNEKLFF. The CDR3 DNA follows: TGTGCCAGTAAGGGGGTCGGGAATGAAAAACTGTTTTTT.

This chain links TRBV7-3 with TRBJ2-1; 7 nucleotides match TRBD2. The CDR3 loop spans 15 amino acids. The germline V gene encodes CDR1 SGHTA and CDR2 FQGTGA. Trimming cost V 5 bases and J 2 bases; bases outside gene matches: 6. CDR3 DNA: TGTGCCAGCAGCCAGTCGGGGGGACCCTACAATGAGCAGTTCTTC. It specifies CASSQSGGPYNEQFF. The variable domain in full, with the rest retrieved from reference TRBV7-3 and TRBJ2-1, is GAGVSQTPSNKVTEKGKYVELRCDPISGHTALYWYRQSLGQGPEFLIYFQGTGAADDSGLPNDRFFAVRPEGSVSTLKIQRTERGDSAVYLCASSQSGGPYNEQFFGPGTRLTVL.

The rearrangement joins TRBV4-1 to TRBJ2-3, with D unresolved. Germline CDR1 MGHRA, CDR2 YSYEKL. V was cut by 3 bases and J by 1 base, with 14 bases left in between. This CDR3 spans 16 amino acids. CDR3 DNA: TGCGCCAGCAGCCATGCCGACCTACCCCGCACAGATACGCAGTATTTT. It encodes CASSHADLPRTDTQYF.

About this clone itself: This same CDR3 is encoded by further DNA sequences in the sample. The V call is TRBV30, the J call TRBJ2-7, with 7 bases lining up with TRBD2. The CDR3 runs 12 residues. Germline V gives CDR1 GTSNPN, CDR2 SVGIG (reference sequence). V lost 4 bases to trimming and J lost 0 bases; unmatched junction nucleotides: 0. For the CDR3, the DNA is TGTGCCTGGACTAGCGGCTCCTACGAGCAGTACTTC. This translates into CAWTSGSYEQYF.

The chain combines TRBV5-1 with TRBJ1-4; 10 bases align to TRBD1. CDR1 and CDR2 (germline): SGHRS, YFSETQ. The V segment lost 0 bases and the J segment 3 bases; nucleotides outside the gene matches: 5. CDR3 length: 17 amino acids. CDR3 nucleotide sequence: TGCGCCAGCAGCTTGGGGACAGGGGGTGTCTCTAATGAAAAACTGTTTTTT. It codes for CASSLGTGGVSNEKLFF. The entire variable domain, with the rest obtained from reference TRBV5-1 and TRBJ1-4, is as follows: KAGVTQTPRYLIKTRGQQVTLSCSPISGHRSVSWYQQTPGQGLQFLFEYFSETQRNKGNFPGRFSGRQFSNSRSEMNVSTLELGDSALYLCASSLGTGGVSNEKLFFGSGTQLSVL.

This clone has a single count. This sequence joins TRBV18 and TRBJ1-1; unclear D gene. Between the trimmed V and J ends, which lost 4 bases and 0 bases, there was a span of 6 bases. The germline V gene encodes CDR1 KGHSH and CDR2 LQKENI. The length of the CDR3 is 13 residues. The CDR3 nucleotides are TGTGCCAGCTCACTTTACCTGAACACTGAAGCTTTCTTT. Amino acid sequence: CASSLYLNTEAFF.